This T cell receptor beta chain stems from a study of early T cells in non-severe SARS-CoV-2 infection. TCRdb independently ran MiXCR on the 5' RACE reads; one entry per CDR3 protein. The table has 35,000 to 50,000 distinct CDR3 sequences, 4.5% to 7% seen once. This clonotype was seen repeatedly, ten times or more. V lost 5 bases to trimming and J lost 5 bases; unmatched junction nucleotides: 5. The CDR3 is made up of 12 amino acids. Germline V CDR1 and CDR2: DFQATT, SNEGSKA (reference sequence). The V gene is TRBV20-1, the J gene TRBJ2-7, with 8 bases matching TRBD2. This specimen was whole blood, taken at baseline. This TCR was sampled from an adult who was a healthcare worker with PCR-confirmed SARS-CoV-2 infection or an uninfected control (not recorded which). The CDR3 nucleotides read TGCAGTGCTGACACGGGGGGGAACGAGCAGTACTTC. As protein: CSADTGGNEQYF.